This T cell receptor beta chain is drawn from a study of T cell repertoires in cytomegalovirus infection. About the research overall: CMV infection plus the matching HLA type was flagged by public TCR beta signatures.

This CDR3 region has 14 residues. From germline, CDR1 is SGHRS and CDR2 YFSETQ. V was pared by 0 bases and J by 6 bases, with 10 bases between. Overall study findings and caveats: HLA-C-restricted CMV-specific TCR beta clonotypes were dominant in the ex vivo response.

TCRdb called the reads again in MiXCR, with one record for every CDR3 protein. Of about 310,000 distinct CDR3 sequences in the sample, roughly 25% were seen once. This clonotype was counted ten times or more. Its antigen is as yet unknown. V is TRBV5-1 and J is TRBJ2-1; D gene uncertain. The TCR was taken from a human donor in good health (CMV status not recorded). Some clones in this sample may be carry-over from other donors' samples. The material sequenced was cultured PBMCs, taken from culture after CMV antigen stimulation. The CDR3 DNA is TGCGCCAGCAGCTTGGCCCTACAGCCCAATGAGCAGTTCTTC. It codes for CASSLALQPNEQFF.